This TCR beta chain was retrieved from a study of naive and memory T cell subsets. Regarding the study as a whole: Activation and differentiation may alter RNA-based TCR counts.

The CDR3 has 13 amino acids. J lost 5 bases, V lost 6 bases, and 7 bases had no gene match. CDR1 and CDR2 from the germline V gene are SQVTM and ANQGSEA. On this clonotype itself: Its antigen is not known.

The beta constant-region primer was an equimolar mix of two oligonucleotides covering TRBC1 and TRBC2. Four rounds of PCR amplified the ligated cDNA using nested alpha and beta constant-region primers plus SP2. TCRdb processed the UMI-ligation and nested PCR reads anew with MiXCR; each CDR3 protein has one entry. Among 100,000 to 150,000 distinct CDR3 sequences listed, around a third were seen once. The material sequenced was central memory CD4+ T cells from blood. This receptor was taken from a human donor in good health. V usage is TRBV29-1 and J usage is TRBJ1-5; 7 bases map to TRBD1. The CDR3 here is CSVQQGKDQPQHF. The CDR3 DNA is TGCAGCGTCCAACAGGGGAAGGATCAGCCCCAGCATTTT. Full variable domain (remainder filled in from reference TRBV29-1 and TRBJ1-5): SAVISQKPSRDICQRGTSLTIQCQVDSQVTMMFWYRQQPGQSLTLIATANQGSEATYESGFVIDKFPISRPNLTFSTLTVSNMSPEDSSIYLCSVQQGKDQPQHFGDGTRLSIL.